These T cell receptor beta chains were read from a single sample in a study of preoperative IRX-2 immunotherapy in early breast cancer. Data came from immunoSEQ multiplex PCR; TCRdb stores just in-frame clones and leaves some out. This table holds around 25,000 clones, around 90% found once. This specimen was tumor tissue, taken after IRX-2 immunotherapy. These receptors were taken from a human donor with breast cancer. The CDR3 runs from the conserved cysteine through the conserved F or W. D genes are given only for firm matches. The listing skips clone size in some rows; elsewhere it reads once, few, many or a size class.

TRBV7-9	TRBJ2-1	TRBD2	.	TGTGCCAGCAGCCCGTTGGCGAGCGGCCTAGCGGGGGCAGGGGAGCAGTTCTTC	CASSPLASGLAGAGEQFF
TRBV30	TRBJ1-4	TRBD1	.	TGTGCCTGGAGTGTCAGGGGGACAGGGAATGAAAAACTGTTTTTT	CAWSVRGTGNEKLFF
TRBV28	TRBJ2-3	.	.	TGTGCCAGCAGTTTAATGCGACCCGATACGCAGTATTTT	CASSLMRPDTQYF
TRBV9	TRBJ2-2	.	.	TGTGCCAGCAGCTCCCTGGCGGGTCACCGCACCGGGGAGCTGTTTTTT	CASSSLAGHRTGELFF
TRBV6-1	TRBJ2-5	TRBD1	.	TGTGCCAGCTCCCTGGACAGGGGCCAAGAGACCCAGTACTTC	CASSLDRGQETQYF
TRBV2	TRBJ2-6	.	.	TGTGCCAGCAGTGAGTTAGGCTCTGGGGCCAACGTCCTGACTTTC	CASSELGSGANVLTF
TRBV11-3	TRBJ1-4	.	.	TGTGCCAGCAGCCCCCACAGGGCTGAAAAACTGTTTTTT	CASSPHRAEKLFF
TRBV10-3	TRBJ2-3	.	.	TGTGCCATCAGTGATCCGCCAGGGAGGTCAGATACGCAGTATTTT	CAISDPPGRSDTQYF
TRBV6-1	TRBJ2-3	.	.	TGTGCCAGCAGTCGGGACCCGAGCACAGATACGCAGTATTTT	CASSRDPSTDTQYF
TRBV28	TRBJ1-4	.	.	TGTGCCAGCAGTTACCGGGCTAATCGGGAAAAACTGTTTTTT	CASSYRANREKLFF
TRBV19	TRBJ1-4	.	once	TGTGCCAGTAGTATATGGGCCCTACAGGTTTTTGGCTCTAATGAAAAACTGTTTTTT	CASSIWALQVFGSNEKLFF
TRBV10-3	TRBJ1-4	.	.	TGTGCCATCAGTGACTGGGGTTCCAATGAAAAACTGTTTTTT	CAISDWGSNEKLFF
TRBV5-1	TRBJ2-6	.	.	TGCGCCAGCAGCTTAACAGTCTCTGGGGCCAACGTCCTGACTTTC	CASSLTVSGANVLTF
TRBV4-1	TRBJ1-2	.	once	TGCGCCAGCAGCCAAGATGTAAGGCCTCCTAAGTATGGCTACACCTTC	CASSQDVRPPKYGYTF
TRBV5-4	TRBJ1-5	.	.	TGTGCCAGCAGCTTGCGGGGGGGAGGACCTAGCAATCAGCCCCAGCATTTT	CASSLRGGGPSNQPQHF
TRBV7-9	TRBJ1-5	.	once	TGTGCCAGCAGCGTAACAGGGAGCAATCAGCCCCAGCATTTT	CASSVTGSNQPQHF
TRBV18	TRBJ1-2	TRBD1	.	TGTGCCAGCTCGCGCTTTTCGTCGACAGGGAACTATGGCTACACCTTC	CASSRFSSTGNYGYTF
TRBV14	TRBJ2-2	TRBD2	.	TGTGCCAGCAGCCGAGTCCTAGCGGGGGGGACCGGGGAGCTGTTTTTT	CASSRVLAGGTGELFF
TRBV6-6	TRBJ1-6	.	.	TGTGCCAGCAGTTCCCAGGTAGTAGGATCACCCCTCCACTTT	CASSSQVVGSPLHF
TRBV6-6	TRBJ1-2	TRBD1	.	TGTGCCAGCAGTTATGTCCCATTAGGGACAGGGATCTACTACACCTTC	CASSYVPLGTGIYYTF
TRBV11-2	TRBJ1-1	.	.	TGTGCCAGCAGCTTAGCCCTCCGAGTGAGCCCGAATGAAGCTTTCTTT	CASSLALRVSPNEAFF
TRBV18	TRBJ2-3	TRBD1	.	TGTGCCAGCTCACCGGGACAGGGGGCAGATACGCAGTATTTT	CASSPGQGADTQYF
TRBV6-1	TRBJ2-3	TRBD2	.	TGTGCCAGCACCCTAGCGGGGGGCACAGATACGCAGTATTTT	CASTLAGGTDTQYF